This TCR beta chain came from a study of vaccination effects on CD4 cells after COVID-19. Germline CDR1 WNHNN, CDR2 SYGVQD (reference sequence). The CDR3 consists of 15 residues. The V and J ends lost 5 bases and 6 bases, in that order; junction bases with no gene match: 7. This clone was observed a few times. Its antigen is not known. TCRdb's table, derived via immunoSEQ multiplex PCR, lists solely in-frame clones and lacks some. The table has tens of thousands of clones, 73% seen once; the top ten hold 12%. Within the ViraFEST assay, antigen-specific CD4+ T cells underwent expansion with viral peptide pools prior to sequencing. CD4+ T cell isolation took place after about 11 days of culture. Vaccine recipients, nucleocapsid antibody negative, had no prior SARS-CoV-2 infection.

The V and J genes are TRBV10-1 and TRBJ2-2, with 9 bases aligning to TRBD1. The sequence derives from a human donor who received a COVID-19 vaccine. Sequenced material: CD4+ T cells from PBMCs cultured with HCoV-229E spike peptides, taken before COVID-19 vaccination. Here the CDR3 reads CASSPGDRVAGELFF. CDR3 bases: TGCGCCAGCAGTCCTGGGGACAGGGTGGCCGGGGAGCTGTTTTTT.